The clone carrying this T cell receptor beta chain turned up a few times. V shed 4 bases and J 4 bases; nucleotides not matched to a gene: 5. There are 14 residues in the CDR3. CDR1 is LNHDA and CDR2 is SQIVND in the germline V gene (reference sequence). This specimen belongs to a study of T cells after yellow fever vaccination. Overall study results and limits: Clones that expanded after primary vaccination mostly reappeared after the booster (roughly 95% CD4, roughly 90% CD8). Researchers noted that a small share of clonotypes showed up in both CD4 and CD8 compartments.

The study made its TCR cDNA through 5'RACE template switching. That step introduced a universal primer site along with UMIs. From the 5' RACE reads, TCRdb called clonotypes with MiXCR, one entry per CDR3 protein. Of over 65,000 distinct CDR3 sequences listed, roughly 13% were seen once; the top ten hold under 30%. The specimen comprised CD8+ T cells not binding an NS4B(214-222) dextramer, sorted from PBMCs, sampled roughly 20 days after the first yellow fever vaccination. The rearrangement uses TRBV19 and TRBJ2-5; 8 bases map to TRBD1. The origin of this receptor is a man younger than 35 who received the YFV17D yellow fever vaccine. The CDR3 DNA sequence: TGTGCCAGTAGTAAGGACAGGGTTGGAGAGACCCAGTACTTC. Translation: CASSKDRVGETQYF. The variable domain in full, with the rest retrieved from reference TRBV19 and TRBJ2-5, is DGGITQSPKYLFRKEGQNVTLSCEQNLNHDAMYWYRQDPGQGLRLIYYSQIVNDFQKGDIAEGYSVSREKKESFPLTVTSAQKNPTAFYLCASSKDRVGETQYFGPGTRLLVL.